Described below is a single TCR beta chain sequence and its context. Antigen specificity is unknown. These data come from a study of T cell responses to AZD1222 COVID-19 vaccine. Notes on the study in general: Donors skewed white British and female; clonal diversity was possibly underestimated. Reports indicate that nearly half of spike-specific TCRs are directed at unmutated variant regions. Researchers report vaccine-associated CD4 TCRs spanning spike, with dominance at 160-218 and 743-854.

Looked up from germline, CDR1 is MDHEN and CDR2 is SYDVKM. Trimming at V came to 6 bases and at J to 9 bases, leaving 12 bases not matched to a gene. The length of the CDR3 is 15 residues. Libraries were prepared by immunoSEQ multiplex PCR; TCRdb keeps only in-frame clonotypes and omits some of them. This table has 150,000 to 200,000 clones, about 94% appearing once. The source material was peripheral blood, sampled on day 0 of AZD1222 vaccination. This chain connects TRBV28 to TRBJ2-4, with 9 bases lining up with TRBD2. This receptor was taken from an adult in good health. The CDR3 is CASRTGTSWGSIQYF. CDR3 in DNA: TGTGCCAGCAGGACCGGGACTAGCTGGGGGAGCATTCAGTACTTC.